This T cell receptor beta chain appears in the sequencing data of a study of graft-versus-host responses after intestinal transplantation. For the study at large: All of the recipients had induction that used anti-thymocyte globulin, then tacrolimus and steroids for 2 to 3 years.

Study-level findings and limits: Early after transplant, HvG declines were associated with peak levels of circulating GvH clones.

A remark on this clone: Its antigen is not known.

Profiling relied on immunoSEQ multiplex PCR, and the TCRdb table lists in-frame clones only, not all of them. The sample lists about 120,000 clones; just over 90% were seen once. The origin of this receptor is a human donor who received an intestinal transplant. The specimen was unstimulated CD4+ T cells sorted from spleen or lymph node cells, collected before intestinal transplant.

The CDR3 loop is CASSARPPHGGYMDEQFF. In nucleotides, the CDR3 is TGTGCCAGCAGCGCCCGCCCCCCACACGGGGGTTATATGGATGAGCAGTTCTTC. The V gene is TRBV13, the J gene TRBJ2-1; tentatively, D is TRBD2 (6 bases). V shed 5 bases and J shed 8 bases, with 28 bases lying between them. This CDR3 comprises 18 residues. Germline V gene sequence: CDR1 PRHDT, CDR2 FYEKMQ (reference sequence).